Below, 30 T cell receptor beta chains from the same sample are listed, as sequenced in a study of blood T cell repertoires in COVID-19 (dated by TCRdb to the early 2020s). Receptor libraries were prepared by the immunoSEQ multiplex PCR assay. The table comes from immuneACCESS by way of TCRdb, which keeps in-frame sequences with V and J called. Part of the clones is missing from these tables; in studies checked, under half for an unresolved V gene and the rest for unknown reasons. The sample table lists some 180,000 clones, about 75% of them with a count of one. Together, the top ten hold roughly 8.7% of the sample. Sequences were obtained from peripheral blood. The origin of the receptors is a woman in her forties or fifties with active or convalescent COVID-19.

The J gene is TRBJ1-6, the V gene TRBV6-2 or TRBV6-3; D is perhaps TRBD1 (6 bases). Germline lookup yields CDR1 MNHEY and CDR2 SVGEGT. CDR3 length equals 13 residues. V was trimmed by 5 bases and J by 8 bases, leaving 10 bases between them. The CDR3 loop reads CASSGRQDSPLHF. For the CDR3, the DNA is TGTGCCAGCAGTGGGCGACAGGATTCACCCCTCCACTTT.

This sequence joins TRBV5-6 and TRBJ1-6; no clear D. Germline V CDR1 and CDR2: SGHDT, YYEEEE. The CDR3 has 14 amino acids. V was shortened by 4 bases and J by 9 bases, with 14 bases between the two germline ends. The CDR3 DNA follows: TGTGCCAGCAGCGGTATGGGAGGGTTTTCACCCCTCCACTTT. Translating it yields CASSGMGGFSPLHF.

This clone appeared a few times. This chain links TRBV4-3 with TRBJ2-1; 14 bases line up with TRBD2. CDR3 length: 19 amino acids. Germline V gene data show CDR1 as LGHNA and CDR2 as YSLEER. The V gene end was trimmed by 0 bases and the J gene end by 6 bases; junction bases not matched to a gene: 10. The CDR3 nucleotides read TGCGCCAGCAGCCAAGACGGACTAGCGGGAGGAGTAGGCGGCAATGAGCAGTTCTTC. Translation gives CASSQDGLAGGVGGNEQFF.

This chain uses TRBV7-3 with TRBJ1-1; 9 bases align to TRBD1. Per germline, CDR1 SGHTA and CDR2 FQGTGA. The CDR3 runs to 17 residues. V lost 5 bases and J lost 4; bases outside the gene matches: 14. Written as DNA, the CDR3 is TGTGCCAGCAGCCCCAGCAAACAGGGGGCTTTCAGCACTGAAGCTTTCTTT. Its protein product is CASSPSKQGAFSTEAFF.

This chain joins TRBV29-1 and TRBJ1-4; 7 positions match TRBD1. CDR1 is SQVTM, CDR2 ANQGSEA, per germline. The V and J ends lost 3 bases and 5 bases, in that order; junction bases with no gene match: 6. CDR3 length: 14 residues. CDR3 sequence reads: CSVDVTGSNEKLFF. Written as DNA, the CDR3 is TGCAGCGTTGACGTGACAGGGAGCAATGAAAAACTGTTTTTT. The full variable domain, in which reference TRBV29-1 and TRBJ1-4 provide the parts outside the CDR3, is SAVISQKPSRDICQRGTSLTIQCQVDSQVTMMFWYRQQPGQSLTLIATANQGSEATYESGFVIDKFPISRPNLTFSTLTVSNMSPEDSSIYLCSVDVTGSNEKLFFGSGTQLSVL.

The chain joins TRBV19 to TRBJ1-5; D possibly corresponds to TRBD1 (6 bases). Germline V gene data show CDR1 as LNHDA and CDR2 as SQIVND (reference sequence). V was clipped by 1 base and J by 5 bases, with 12 bases between them. CDR3 length: 15 residues. The CDR3 DNA sequence: TGTGCCAGTAGTATAGTGACGGGGGGCGATCAGCCCCAGCATTTT. Its protein is CASSIVTGGDQPQHF.

DNA for the CDR3: TGTGCCTGGAGTGTATCTAGCGGGGTTGAGACCCAGTACTTC. It specifies CAWSVSSGVETQYF. The chain carries TRBV30 and TRBJ2-5, with 9 bases that match TRBD2. J gave up 5 bases and V 0 bases, and 4 bases lay outside the gene matches. CDR1 GTSNPN and CDR2 SVGIG come from the germline V gene (reference sequence). The CDR3 is 14 residues long.

This chain uses TRBV5-1 with TRBJ2-1, with 8 positions matching TRBD2. V lost 3 bases to trimming and J lost 4 bases; unmatched junction nucleotides: 12. The length of the CDR3 is 17 residues. Per germline, CDR1 SGHRS and CDR2 YFSETQ. The CDR3 sequence is CASSSILGSGAYNEQFF. CDR3 sequence (DNA): TGCGCCAGCAGCTCCATCCTAGGTAGCGGGGCATACAATGAGCAGTTCTTC.

V and J are TRBV5-1 and TRBJ1-1; TRBD1 matches at 7 bases. Looked up from germline, CDR1 is SGHRS and CDR2 is YFSETQ. The V gene end was trimmed by 2 bases and the J gene end by 7 bases; junction bases not matched to a gene: 2. CDR3 length equals 12 residues. The CDR3 reads CASSLQGREAFF. The CDR3 DNA sequence: TGCGCCAGCAGCTTACAGGGGCGTGAAGCTTTCTTT.

This sequence joins TRBV11-1 and TRBJ1-1, with D possibly being TRBD1 (5 bases). There are 12 residues in the CDR3. Germline V lookup: CDR1 SGHAT, CDR2 FQDESV (reference sequence). Trimming took 5 bases from V and 5 from J, leaving 9 bases between them. The CDR3 bases are TGTGCCAGCAGCCAGGGAGGGACTGAAGCTTTCTTT. It is translated as CASSQGGTEAFF.

The chain employs TRBV9 and TRBJ1-3, with D unresolved. Trimming shortened V by 0 bases and J by 0 bases, and 7 bases separated the two germline ends. The germline V gene has CDR1 SGDLS and CDR2 YYNGEE. The CDR3 contains 15 residues. CDR3 coding DNA: TGTGCCAGCAGCGTAGGTTCCGGCTCTGGAAACACCATATATTTT. This codes for CASSVGSGSGNTIYF.

The V and J genes are TRBV19 and TRBJ2-1; no definite D call. Germline V lookup: CDR1 LNHDA, CDR2 SQIVND (reference sequence). With 3 bases removed from V and 0 bases from J, the gap between germline ends came to 15 bases. The CDR3 has 17 residues. The CDR3 spells CASSIVLGSSSYNEQFF. In DNA form, the CDR3 reads TGTGCCAGTAGTATTGTGTTGGGCAGTTCCTCCTACAATGAGCAGTTCTTC. Using reference TRBV19 and TRBJ2-1 for the parts outside the CDR3, the full variable domain is DGGITQSPKYLFRKEGQNVTLSCEQNLNHDAMYWYRQDPGQGLRLIYYSQIVNDFQKGDIAEGYSVSREKKESFPLTVTSAQKNPTAFYLCASSIVLGSSSYNEQFFGPGTRLTVL.

This chain uses TRBV11-2 with TRBJ2-2; 7 nucleotides align to TRBD2. This CDR3 contains 15 residues. Germline CDR1 SGHAT, CDR2 FQNNGV. The J segment lost 4 bases and the V segment lost 1 base, leaving 3 bases of the junction unmatched. The CDR3 nucleotides read TGTGCCAGCAGCTTAGTTCCGGGGGGCACCGGGGAGCTGTTTTTT. It codes for CASSLVPGGTGELFF. The variable domain in full, with the rest retrieved from reference TRBV11-2 and TRBJ2-2, is EAGVAQSPRYKIIEKRQSVAFWCNPISGHATLYWYQQILGQGPKLLIQFQNNGVVDDSQLPKDRFSAERLKGVDSTLKIQPAKLEDSAVYLCASSLVPGGTGELFFGEGSRLTVL.

Turning to this clone: This could be a read error, since a much larger clone is one nucleotide away. This sequence joins TRBV6-5 and TRBJ1-2, with 10 bases that match TRBD1. The CDR3 covers 13 residues. Trimming took 6 bases from V and 4 from J; bases not matched to a gene: 2. Germline V lookup: CDR1 MNHEY, CDR2 SVGAGI. The chain's CDR3 is CASRTGGAYGYTF. The DNA for the CDR3 is TGTGCCAGCAGGACAGGGGGCGCCTATGGCTACACCTTC.

This clone has at least ten counts. This chain uses TRBV7-9 with TRBJ1-2; D is unresolved. The length of the CDR3 is 16 residues. V lost 5 bases to trimming and J lost 1 base, with 17 bases between them. Germline V lookup: CDR1 SEHNR, CDR2 FQNEAQ (reference sequence). The CDR3 nucleotides are TGTGCCAGCAGCCAGCAGGCTGGCGTAGGTAACTATGGCTACACCTTC. This codes for CASSQQAGVGNYGYTF.

The chain employs TRBV9 and TRBJ1-2; 7 bases are shared with TRBD1. This CDR3 has 15 residues. The germline V gene encodes CDR1 SGDLS and CDR2 YYNGEE. Unmatched junction bases numbered 6, after V lost 0 bases and J lost 4 bases. In nucleotides, the CDR3 is TGTGCCAGCAGCGTAGCCCGGGACAGCCTCTATGGCTACACCTTC. The encoded protein is CASSVARDSLYGYTF.

V usage is TRBV11-3 and J usage is TRBJ2-2; tentatively, D is TRBD2 (6 bases). There are 15 residues in the CDR3. Germline CDR1 is SGHNT and CDR2 is YENEEA. The V end lost 1 base, the J end lost 5 bases, and 11 bases lay between the germline ends. CDR3 sequence: CASSLGGVGTGELFF. For the CDR3, the DNA is TGTGCCAGCAGCTTAGGCGGGGTAGGAACCGGGGAGCTGTTTTTT. Based on the CDR3 plus reference TRBV11-3 and TRBJ2-2, the full variable domain is EAGVVQSPRYKIIEKKQPVAFWCNPISGHNTLYWYLQNLGQGPELLIRYENEEAVDDSQLPKDRFSAERLKGVDSTLKIQPAELGDSAVYLCASSLGGVGTGELFFGEGSRLTVL.

This chain joins TRBV7-9 and TRBJ2-7; 8 bases agree with TRBD1. Trimming took 4 bases from V and 5 from J; bases not matched to a gene: 7. The CDR3 runs 14 residues. The germline CDR1 and CDR2 sequences are SEHNR and FQNEAQ (reference sequence). CDR3 bases: TGTGCCAGCAGCTACCGACAGGGGAACGACGAGCAGTACTTC. This codes for CASSYRQGNDEQYF. The whole variable domain, filled in from reference TRBV7-9 and TRBJ2-7, reads DTGVSQNPRHKITKRGQNVTFRCDPISEHNRLYWYRQTLGQGPEFLTYFQNEAQLEKSRLLSDRFSAERPKGSFSTLEIQRTEQGDSAMYLCASSYRQGNDEQYFGPGTRLTVT.

A remark on this clone: Other DNA sequences in this sample translate to the same CDR3. The CDR3 here is CASRVSSYNSPLHF. CDR3 nucleotide sequence: TGTGCCAGTCGGGTGAGCTCCTATAATTCACCCCTCCACTTT. The chain joins TRBV19 to TRBJ1-6; D unclear. Deletions cut 8 bases from V and 0 bases from J, with 8 bases between. The CDR3 extends over 14 amino acids. In germline, CDR1 is LNHDA, CDR2 SQIVND (reference sequence).

This clone was seen more than once but under ten times. V is TRBV7-2 and J is TRBJ1-2; TRBD1 aligns across 9 bases. The CDR3 is 14 residues long. The germline gives CDR1 SGHTA, CDR2 FQGNSA. Trimming cost V 5 bases and J 3 bases; bases outside gene matches: 4. The CDR3: CASSTTGGDYGYTF. Written as DNA, the CDR3 is TGTGCCAGCAGCACCACAGGGGGCGACTATGGCTACACCTTC.

The CDR3 DNA reads as TGTGCCAGCAGCCCGGGACTAGGGCGAGAGACCCAGTACTTC. As protein: CASSPGLGRETQYF. The V call is TRBV7-2, the J call TRBJ2-5, with 8 bases lining up with TRBD2. Germline V lookup: CDR1 SGHTA, CDR2 FQGNSA. J lost 4 bases, V lost 5 bases, and 6 bases had no gene match. The CDR3 has 14 amino acids.

This chain uses TRBV5-1 with TRBJ1-1; a weak D match, TRBD1 (6 bases). The CDR3 is 16 residues long. Germline CDR1 and CDR2: SGHRS and YFSETQ. Between the trimmed V and J ends, which lost 4 bases and 0 bases, there was a span of 16 bases. The CDR3 DNA follows: TGCGCCAGCAGCCTCGGACAGTCCTCCATGAACACTGAAGCTTTCTTT. Its translation is CASSLGQSSMNTEAFF.

This clone was seen only once. The gene calls are TRBV2 and TRBJ2-1, with D hard to call. Trimming cost V 2 bases and J 6 bases, with 14 bases left between them. Per the germline V gene, CDR1 is SNHLY and CDR2 is FYNNEI. CDR3 size: 15 residues. CDR3 region: CASSERVELGNEQFF. CDR3 coding DNA: TGTGCCAGCAGTGAACGGGTAGAGCTGGGCAATGAGCAGTTCTTC. Using reference TRBV2 and TRBJ2-1 for the parts outside the CDR3, the full variable domain is EPEVTQTPSHQVTQMGQEVILRCVPISNHLYFYWYRQILGQKVEFLVSFYNNEISEKSEIFDDQFSVERPDGSNFTLKIRSTKLEDSAMYFCASSERVELGNEQFFGPGTRLTVL.

This rearrangement joins TRBV7-3 to TRBJ1-4, with 7 bases fitting TRBD1. This CDR3 is 17 amino acids long. V gave up 5 bases and J gave up 6 bases; unmatched junction bases: 15. Germline CDR1 SGHTA, CDR2 FQGTGA. The CDR3 protein is CASSPRQGVPLDEKLFF. In DNA form, the CDR3 reads TGTGCCAGCAGCCCCCGACAGGGCGTTCCACTAGATGAAAAACTGTTTTTT.

The V call is TRBV7-9, the J call TRBJ2-1; 9 nucleotides align to TRBD2. The CDR3 is made up of 15 amino acids. The germline gives CDR1 SEHNR, CDR2 FQNEAQ (reference sequence). The junction had 7 bases not matched to a gene; V was cut back by 2 bases and J by 8 bases. This CDR3 reads CASSLKRGDHHEQFF. DNA of the CDR3: TGTGCCAGCAGCTTAAAGCGGGGGGACCACCATGAGCAGTTCTTC.

The table lists this clone with a count of one. The chain is built from TRBV30 and TRBJ2-1, with TRBD2 matching 12 bases. The germline V gene has CDR1 GTSNPN and CDR2 SVGIG (reference sequence). V lost 3 bases to trimming and J lost 5 bases; unmatched junction nucleotides: 14. This CDR3 contains 18 residues. CDR3 DNA: TGTGCCTGGAGGGGACTAGCGGGTGAATACTCCCTGAACAATGAGCAGTTCTTC. As protein: CAWRGLAGEYSLNNEQFF.

Turning to this clone: The same CDR3 arises from other DNA sequences in this sample as well. The gene calls are TRBV7-8 and TRBJ1-6, with 10 positions matching TRBD1. Losses at the gene ends were 5 bases for V and 10 bases for J; bases not matched to a gene: 8. This CDR3 spans 15 amino acids. Germline CDR1 is SGHVS and CDR2 is FQNEAQ. CDR3 nucleotides: TGTGCCAGCAGCGACCGACAGGGGGCAAGATCACCCCTCCACTTT. Translating it yields CASSDRQGARSPLHF. The variable domain in full, completed from reference TRBV7-8 and TRBJ1-6, reads GAGVSQSPRYKVAKRGQDVALRCDPISGHVSLFWYQQALGQGPEFLTYFQNEAQLDKSGLPSDRFFAERPEGSVSTLKIQRTQQEDSAVYLCASSDRQGARSPLHFGNGTRLTVT.

This clone was seen a few times. The V call is TRBV19, the J call TRBJ1-1, with D maybe TRBD1 (6 bases). CDR1 LNHDA and CDR2 SQIVND come from the germline V gene (reference sequence). With 5 bases removed from V and 1 base from J, the gap between germline ends came to 8 bases. This CDR3 region has 13 residues. This chain's CDR3 is CASSEDRNTEAFF. DNA for the CDR3: TGTGCCAGTAGTGAGGACAGGAACACTGAAGCTTTCTTT.

The chain recombines TRBV2 with TRBJ1-1; the D gene is possibly TRBD1 (5 bases). The germline CDR1 and CDR2 sequences are SNHLY and FYNNEI. Trimming cost V 3 bases and J 10 bases, with 6 bases left between them. CDR3 length equals 10 residues. The CDR3 loop reads CASSEGLAFF. CDR3 nucleotides: TGTGCCAGCAGTGAGGGGCTAGCTTTCTTT.

The chain's CDR3 is CASSPGEGHNQPQHF. The DNA of the CDR3 is TGCGCCAGCAGCCCGGGGGAGGGGCACAATCAGCCCCAGCATTTT. This sequence joins TRBV4-3 and TRBJ1-5, with a tentative D call TRBD1 (5 bases). Germline assignment: CDR1 LGHNA and CDR2 YSLEER. CDR3 length equals 15 residues. Trimming removed 4 bases at V and 3 bases at J, with 13 bases between.